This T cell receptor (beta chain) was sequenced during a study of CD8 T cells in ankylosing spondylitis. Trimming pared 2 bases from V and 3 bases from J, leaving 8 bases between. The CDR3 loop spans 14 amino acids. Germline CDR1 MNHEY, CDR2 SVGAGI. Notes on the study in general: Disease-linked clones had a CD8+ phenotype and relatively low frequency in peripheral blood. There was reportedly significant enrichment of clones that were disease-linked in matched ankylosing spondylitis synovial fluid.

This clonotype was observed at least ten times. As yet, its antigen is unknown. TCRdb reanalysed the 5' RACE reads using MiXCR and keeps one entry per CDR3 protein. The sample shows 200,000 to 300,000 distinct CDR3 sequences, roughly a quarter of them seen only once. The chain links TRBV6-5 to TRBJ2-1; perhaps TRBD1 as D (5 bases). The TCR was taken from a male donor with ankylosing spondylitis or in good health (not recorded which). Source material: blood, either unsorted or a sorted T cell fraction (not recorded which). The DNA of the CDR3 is TGTGCCAGCAGTTACAGACAGAACTACAATGAGCAGTTCTTC. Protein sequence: CASSYRQNYNEQFF.